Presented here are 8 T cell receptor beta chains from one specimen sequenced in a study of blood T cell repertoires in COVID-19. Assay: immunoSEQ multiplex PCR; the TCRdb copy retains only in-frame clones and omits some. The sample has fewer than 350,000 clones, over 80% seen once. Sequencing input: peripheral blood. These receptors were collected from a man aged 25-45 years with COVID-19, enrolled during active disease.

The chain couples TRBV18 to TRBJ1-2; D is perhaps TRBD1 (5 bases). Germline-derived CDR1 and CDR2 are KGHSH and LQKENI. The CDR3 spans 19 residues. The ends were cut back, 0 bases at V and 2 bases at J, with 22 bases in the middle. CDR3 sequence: CASSPPEPGLYKLNYGYTF. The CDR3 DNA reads TGTGCCAGCTCACCACCGGAACCGGGACTCTATAAGCTAAACTATGGCTACACCTTC.

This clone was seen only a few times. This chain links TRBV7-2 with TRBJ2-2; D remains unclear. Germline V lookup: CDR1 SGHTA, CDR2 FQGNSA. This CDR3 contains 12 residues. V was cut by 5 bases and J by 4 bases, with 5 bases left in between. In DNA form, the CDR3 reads TGTGCCAGCAGCCCCGGCACCGGGGAGCTGTTTTTT. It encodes CASSPGTGELFF. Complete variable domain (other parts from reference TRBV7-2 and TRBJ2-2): GAGVSQSPSNKVTEKGKDVELRCDPISGHTALYWYRQSLGQGLEFLIYFQGNSAPDKSGLPSDRFSAERTGGSVSTLTIQRTQQEDSAVYLCASSPGTGELFFGEGSRLTVL.

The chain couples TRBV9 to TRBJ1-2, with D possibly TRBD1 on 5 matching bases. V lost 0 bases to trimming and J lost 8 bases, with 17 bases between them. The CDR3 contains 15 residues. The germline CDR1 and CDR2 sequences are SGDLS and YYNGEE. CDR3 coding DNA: TGTGCCAGCAGCGTAGGATCTTCAGGGCTCGGCGGCTACACCTTC. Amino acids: CASSVGSSGLGGYTF.

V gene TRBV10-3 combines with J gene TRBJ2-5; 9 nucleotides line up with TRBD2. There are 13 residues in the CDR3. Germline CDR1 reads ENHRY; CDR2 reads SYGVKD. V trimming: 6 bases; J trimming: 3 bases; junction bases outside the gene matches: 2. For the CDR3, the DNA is TGTGCCATCAGGACTAGCGGAAAAGAGACCCAGTACTTC. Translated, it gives CAIRTSGKETQYF.

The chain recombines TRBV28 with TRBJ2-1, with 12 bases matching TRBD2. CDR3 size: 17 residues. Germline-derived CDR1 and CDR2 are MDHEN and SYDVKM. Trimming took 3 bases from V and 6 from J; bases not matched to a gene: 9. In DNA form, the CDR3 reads TGTGCCAGCAGTTTGAGGTCCCTAGCGGGGGGGCTCAATGAGCAGTTCTTC. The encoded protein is CASSLRSLAGGLNEQFF.

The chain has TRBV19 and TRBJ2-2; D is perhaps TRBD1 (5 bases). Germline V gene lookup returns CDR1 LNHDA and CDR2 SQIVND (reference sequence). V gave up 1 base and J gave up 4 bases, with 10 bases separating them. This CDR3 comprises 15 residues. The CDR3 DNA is TGTGCCAGTAGTATAGTCTTCCAGGGCACCGGGGAGCTGTTTTTT. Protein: CASSIVFQGTGELFF.

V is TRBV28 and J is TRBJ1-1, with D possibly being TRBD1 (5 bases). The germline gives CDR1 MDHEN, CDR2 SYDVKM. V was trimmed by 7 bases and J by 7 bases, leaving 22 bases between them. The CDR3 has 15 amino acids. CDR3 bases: TGTGCCAGCATGAGTCACCCGGGGGTCAGAGATGAAGCTTTCTTT. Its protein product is CASMSHPGVRDEAFF.

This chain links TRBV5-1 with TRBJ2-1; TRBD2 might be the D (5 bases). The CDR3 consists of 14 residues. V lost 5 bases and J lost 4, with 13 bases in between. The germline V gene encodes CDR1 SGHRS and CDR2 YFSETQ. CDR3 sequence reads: CASSPNGNYNEQFF. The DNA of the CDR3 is TGCGCCAGCAGTCCGAACGGGAATTACAATGAGCAGTTCTTC. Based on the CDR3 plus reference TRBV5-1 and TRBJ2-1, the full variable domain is KAGVTQTPRYLIKTRGQQVTLSCSPISGHRSVSWYQQTPGQGLQFLFEYFSETQRNKGNFPGRFSGRQFSNSRSEMNVSTLELGDSALYLCASSPNGNYNEQFFGPGTRLTVL.